The clone carrying this T cell receptor beta chain is a singleton in its sample. Primers for the PCR totalled 60 Vbeta and 13 Jbeta. TCRdb's copy holds only in-frame clones and misses some; the assay was immunoSEQ multiplex PCR. This sample has fewer than 85,000 clones, with 72% found just once. This entry comes from a study of cytomegalovirus exposure and HLA in healthy donors. Trimming cost V 6 bases and J 1 base, with 4 bases left between them. CDR3 length equals 11 residues. Germline CDR1 reads MNHNY; CDR2 reads SVGAGI (reference sequence). This receptor was taken from a woman between 40 and 55 years old in good health and CMV-seropositive. Sequenced input: PBMCs. The genes are TRBV6-6 and TRBJ2-7, with D unclear. CDR3 loop: CASRTSYEQYF. DNA for the CDR3: TGTGCCAGCAGGACTTCCTACGAGCAGTACTTC.